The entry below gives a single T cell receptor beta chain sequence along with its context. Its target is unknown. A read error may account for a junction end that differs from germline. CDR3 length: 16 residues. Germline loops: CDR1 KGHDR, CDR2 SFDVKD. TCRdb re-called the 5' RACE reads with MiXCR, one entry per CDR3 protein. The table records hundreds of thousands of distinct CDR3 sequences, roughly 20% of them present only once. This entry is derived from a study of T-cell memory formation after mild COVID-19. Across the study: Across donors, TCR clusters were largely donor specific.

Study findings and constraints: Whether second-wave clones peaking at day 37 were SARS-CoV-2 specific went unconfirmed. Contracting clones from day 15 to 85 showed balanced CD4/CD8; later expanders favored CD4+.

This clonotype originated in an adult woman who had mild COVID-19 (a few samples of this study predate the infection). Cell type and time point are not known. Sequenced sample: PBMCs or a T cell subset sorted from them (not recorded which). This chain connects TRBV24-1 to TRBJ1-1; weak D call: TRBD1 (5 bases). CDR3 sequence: CATSESGGGGNTEAFF. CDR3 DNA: TGTGCCACAAGTGAGTCGGGGGGGGGAGGGAACACTGAAGCTTTCTTT.